One and the same sample provided the 26 T cell receptor beta chains below, sequenced in a study of shared clonotypes between healthy human individuals. The table came from immunoSEQ multiplex PCR; TCRdb's copy has only in-frame clones and leaves some out. The sample shows 1,500,000 or so clones, around 98.5% of them seen only once. Sequenced sample: naive CD4+ T cells sorted from blood. Subset described: CD45RA+ positively selected. The receptor set was obtained from a young man in good health.

V gene TRBV19 combines with J gene TRBJ1-2, with D possibly TRBD1 on 5 matching bases. Trimming shortened V by 4 bases and J by 8 bases, and 17 bases separated the two germline ends. Germline V gene lookup returns CDR1 LNHDA and CDR2 SQIVND (reference sequence). The length of the CDR3 is 14 residues. The CDR3 region has the DNA TGTGCCAGTAGTAGGGCGGGCCCCTGGGACGGCTACACCTTC. Amino acids: CASSRAGPWDGYTF. The full variable domain, with the rest looked up from reference TRBV19 and TRBJ1-2, is DGGITQSPKYLFRKEGQNVTLSCEQNLNHDAMYWYRQDPGQGLRLIYYSQIVNDFQKGDIAEGYSVSREKKESFPLTVTSAQKNPTAFYLCASSRAGPWDGYTFGSGTRLTVV.

The chain uses TRBV9 and TRBJ2-7; TRBD1 matches 9 bases. The germline gives CDR1 SGDLS, CDR2 YYNGEE. V lost 4 bases, J lost 5 bases, and 13 bases stayed unmatched. The CDR3 sequence is 16 residues long. The CDR3 is CASSPPGGQGQNEQYF. The CDR3 nucleotides are TGTGCCAGCAGCCCCCCGGGAGGACAGGGGCAGAACGAGCAGTACTTC.

To note about this clone: Other DNA sequences within the sample encode an identical CDR3. The genes are TRBV7-9 and TRBJ1-1; no firm D call. V lost 0 bases and J lost 6, with 5 bases in between. The CDR3 sequence is 12 residues long. Per germline, CDR1 SEHNR and CDR2 FQNEAQ (reference sequence). The CDR3 loop is CASSLAGSEAFF. Written as DNA, the CDR3 is TGTGCCAGCAGCTTAGCTGGGTCTGAAGCTTTCTTT.

This chain links TRBV7-6 with TRBJ1-3; D not certain. The CDR3 consists of 13 residues. Trimming cost V 7 bases and J 2 bases, with 9 bases left between them. Germline CDR1 SGHVS, CDR2 FNYEAQ. In nucleotides, the CDR3 is TGTGCCAGCACCGACCTACCTGGAAACACCATATATTTT. This translates into CASTDLPGNTIYF.

The gene calls are TRBV21-1 and TRBJ2-5; the D call TRBD1 from the table was never checked on the DNA. TRBV21-1 is a pseudogene locus. The CDR3 covers 16 residues. The chain's CDR3 is CASSKSRQGAVETQYF. The DNA of the CDR3 is TGTGCCAGCAGCAAAAGCCGACAGGGGGCCGTGGAGACCCAGTACTTC.

This clone is a singleton in its sample. The chain has TRBV6-4 and TRBJ2-2; 12 bases are a match to TRBD2. V lost 4 bases to trimming and J lost 6 bases; unmatched junction nucleotides: 3. CDR3 length: 15 residues. Germline loops: CDR1 MRHNA, CDR2 SNTAGT. For the CDR3, the DNA is TGTGCCAGCAGTGGACTAGCGGGAGTAGCCGGGGAGCTGTTTTTT. As protein: CASSGLAGVAGELFF.

As to this clone: Other DNA sequences from this sample encode an identical CDR3 as well. The chain couples TRBV5-5 to TRBJ2-7, with a possible D match to TRBD2 (5 bases). This CDR3 has 12 amino acids. Between the trimmed V and J ends, which lost 3 bases and 2 bases, there was a span of 6 bases. In germline, CDR1 is SGHKS, CDR2 YYEKEE (reference sequence). The DNA of the CDR3 is TGTGCCAGCAGCTCGAGGGCCTACGAGCAGTACTTC. It yields the protein CASSSRAYEQYF.

The chain employs TRBV13 and TRBJ2-7, with 8 positions matching TRBD2. Germline V CDR1 and CDR2: PRHDT, FYEKMQ (reference sequence). J gave up 6 bases and V 2 bases, and 9 bases lay outside the gene matches. The CDR3 is made up of 15 amino acids. The CDR3 reads CASSLIAGPSGEQYF. CDR3 coding DNA: TGTGCCAGCAGCTTAATAGCGGGACCTTCGGGCGAGCAGTACTTC.

The gene calls are TRBV29-1 and TRBJ2-3, with 7 positions matching TRBD2. Unmatched junction bases numbered 11, after V lost 8 bases and J lost 3 bases. Germline assignment: CDR1 SQVTM and CDR2 ANQGSEA. The CDR3 is 14 amino acids. The chain's CDR3 is CSFGLGLSTDTQYF. The DNA for the CDR3 is TGCAGCTTTGGACTAGGCCTCAGTACAGATACGCAGTATTTT.

V is TRBV7-2 and J is TRBJ2-4, with a tentative D call TRBD2 (6 bases). The germline gives CDR1 SGHTA, CDR2 FQGNSA. There are 18 residues in the CDR3. V lost 2 bases to trimming and J lost 8 bases, with 25 bases between them. The CDR3 bases are TGTGCCAGCAGCTTAACAACAGGCGGCATGACTAGTTGGGACATTCAGTACTTC. Encoded protein: CASSLTTGGMTSWDIQYF. Using reference TRBV7-2 and TRBJ2-4 for the parts outside the CDR3, the full variable domain is GAGVSQSPSNKVTEKGKDVELRCDPISGHTALYWYRQSLGQGLEFLIYFQGNSAPDKSGLPSDRFSAERTGGSVSTLTIQRTQQEDSAVYLCASSLTTGGMTSWDIQYFGAGTRLSVL.

J is TRBJ1-2 and V is TRBV4-1, with D hard to call. CDR3 length: 15 residues. The germline V and J ends were trimmed by 1 base and 5 bases, with 14 bases remaining between them. Germline CDR1 and CDR2: MGHRA and YSYEKL. This CDR3 is CASSQVTRLSYGYTF. The CDR3 region has the DNA TGCGCCAGCAGCCAAGTTACCCGGTTGAGTTATGGCTACACCTTC.

The chain couples TRBV5-1 to TRBJ2-4; TRBD1 matches 8 bases. Trimming at V came to 2 bases and at J to 5 bases, leaving 3 bases not matched to a gene. The CDR3 has 14 amino acids. Germline V gene lookup returns CDR1 SGHRS and CDR2 YFSETQ. CDR3 loop: CASSFRGQENIQYF. CDR3 sequence (DNA): TGCGCCAGCAGCTTCAGGGGGCAGGAAAACATTCAGTACTTC.

This rearrangement joins TRBV7-8 to TRBJ2-7, with D perhaps matching TRBD2 (5 bases). Germline V gives CDR1 SGHVS, CDR2 FQNEAQ. CDR3 length: 13 amino acids. The V gene lost 0 bases and the J gene lost 5 bases, with 8 bases spanning the gap. The CDR3 DNA sequence: TGTGCCAGCAGCTTAGCTTTCGGGGACGAGCAGTACTTC. This sequence encodes CASSLAFGDEQYF. Full variable domain (remainder filled in from reference TRBV7-8 and TRBJ2-7): GAGVSQSPRYKVAKRGQDVALRCDPISGHVSLFWYQQALGQGPEFLTYFQNEAQLDKSGLPSDRFFAERPEGSVSTLKIQRTQQEDSAVYLCASSLAFGDEQYFGPGTRLTVT.

The chain links TRBV9 to TRBJ2-1; 13 bases map to TRBD2. Germline CDR1 SGDLS, CDR2 YYNGEE. This CDR3 spans 16 amino acids. Trimming took 4 bases from V and 8 from J; bases not matched to a gene: 9. The CDR3 spells CASSLGLAGRGDEQFF. The CDR3 DNA sequence: TGTGCCAGCAGCTTGGGACTAGCGGGGAGAGGGGATGAGCAGTTCTTC.

In nucleotides, the CDR3 is TGTGCCAGCCACATCGTAGCGGGAGCCCCAGATACGCAGTATTTT. Amino acid sequence: CASHIVAGAPDTQYF. V is TRBV18 and J is TRBJ2-3; TRBD2 matches 9 bases. V was pared by 8 bases and J by 4 bases, with 10 bases of the junction left unmatched. The CDR3 covers 15 residues. The germline V gene has CDR1 KGHSH and CDR2 LQKENI.

The J gene is TRBJ2-5, the V gene TRBV9; possibly TRBD2 for D (5 bases). This CDR3 region has 11 residues. The V gene lost 7 bases and the J gene lost 3 bases, with 7 bases spanning the gap. The germline gives CDR1 SGDLS, CDR2 YYNGEE. The DNA of the CDR3 is TGTGCCAGCGGGCGGGAAGAGACCCAGTACTTC. Protein sequence: CASGREETQYF.

V gene TRBV18 combines with J gene TRBJ2-4; D remains ambiguous. Trimming took off 4 bases at V and 5 bases at J, with 18 bases between the two ends. Germline V gives CDR1 KGHSH, CDR2 LQKENI. The CDR3 sequence is 16 residues long. CDR3 bases: TGTGCCAGCTCACGGGTGACTGGCCCTTCACAAAACATTCAGTACTTC. Translation gives CASSRVTGPSQNIQYF.

The J gene is TRBJ2-1, the V gene TRBV5-4, with 9 bases identical to TRBD2. V shed 5 bases and J 7 bases; nucleotides not matched to a gene: 16. Looked up from germline, CDR1 is SGHNT and CDR2 is YYREEE (reference sequence). The CDR3 length is 17 residues. The CDR3 loop is CASSSRGGTSPGNEQFF. The CDR3 nucleotides are TGTGCCAGCAGTTCCAGGGGTGGGACTAGCCCGGGGAATGAGCAGTTCTTC.

J is TRBJ2-7 and V is TRBV28, with D maybe TRBD2 (5 bases). CDR1 is MDHEN, CDR2 SYDVKM, per germline. V gave up 5 bases and J gave up 3 bases, with 14 bases separating them. This CDR3 spans 14 amino acids. This CDR3 is CASSPTKRYYEQYF. CDR3 DNA sequence: TGTGCCAGCAGTCCAACTAAGCGGTACTACGAGCAGTACTTC.

The chain carries TRBV29-1 and TRBJ2-7; TRBD1 or TRBD2 may be the D gene (5 bases each). The germline gives CDR1 SQVTM, CDR2 ANQGSEA. This CDR3 comprises 13 residues. V was cut by 4 bases and J by 5 bases, with 15 bases left in between. The CDR3: CSVVRVLGDEQYF. Written as DNA, the CDR3 is TGCAGCGTTGTCCGAGTCTTGGGGGACGAGCAGTACTTC.

This clone was detected only once. This rearrangement joins TRBV11-2 to TRBJ1-4; tentatively, D is TRBD1 (5 bases). The CDR3 has 16 residues. The V end was cut by 5 bases, the J end by 0 bases, with 13 bases between. Per the germline V gene, CDR1 is SGHAT and CDR2 is FQNNGV. CDR3 DNA: TGTGCCAGCAGCGGAAGACAGCTTGCAACTAATGAAAAACTGTTTTTT. Its protein is CASSGRQLATNEKLFF.

The chain is built from TRBV7-3 and TRBJ2-3; the D is unclear. The germline V gene has CDR1 SGHTA and CDR2 FQGTGA. V was cut by 5 bases and J by 0 bases, with 9 bases left in between. This CDR3 has 14 amino acids. This CDR3 reads CASSVEPSTDTQYF. DNA of the CDR3: TGTGCCAGCAGCGTTGAGCCTAGCACAGATACGCAGTATTTT.

The CDR3 DNA reads TGTGCCAGCAGGGAGTGGAACAGGGAAACCGGGGAGCTGTTTTTT. This encodes CASREWNRETGELFF. The chain links TRBV28 to TRBJ2-2; possible D gene TRBD1, 6 bases. V lost 6 bases to trimming and J lost 5 bases, with 16 bases between them. CDR1 is MDHEN, CDR2 SYDVKM, per germline. The CDR3 sequence is 15 residues long.

V and J are TRBV30 and TRBJ2-1; TRBD2 matches at 10 bases. Losses at the gene ends were 2 bases for V and 4 bases for J; bases not matched to a gene: 14. Germline V lookup: CDR1 GTSNPN, CDR2 SVGIG (reference sequence). This CDR3 spans 18 amino acids. CDR3 residues: CAWSINRSTSGLYNEQFF. The CDR3 DNA reads as TGTGCCTGGAGTATTAACCGATCGACTAGCGGGTTATACAATGAGCAGTTCTTC.

CDR3 residues: CASRILPNEQFF. In DNA form, the CDR3 reads TGTGCCAGCAGAATTCTCCCTAATGAGCAGTTCTTC. The rearrangement uses TRBV6-6 and TRBJ2-1; unclear D gene. Germline CDR1 reads MNHNY; CDR2 reads SVGAGI (reference sequence). V was trimmed by 6 bases and J by 7 bases, leaving 10 bases between them. The CDR3 spans 12 residues.

This clone was seen only once. Within the sample, other DNA sequences also encode this same CDR3. The rearrangement links TRBV28 to TRBJ2-7; no firm D call. CDR1 and CDR2 (germline): MDHEN, SYDVKM. This CDR3 has 12 residues. V was pared by 6 bases and J by 1 base, with 7 bases between. The CDR3 bases are TGTGCCAGCAGCTCCGGGTCCTACGAGCAGTACTTC. The encoded protein is CASSSGSYEQYF. The full variable domain, its missing parts supplied by reference TRBV28 and TRBJ2-7, is DVKVTQSSRYLVKRTGEKVFLECVQDMDHENMFWYRQDPGLGLRLIYFSYDVKMKEKGDIPEGYSVSREKKERFSLILESASTNQTSMYLCASSSGSYEQYFGPGTRLTVT.